This is a list of T cell receptor beta chains from one sample in a study of read filtering for tumor transcriptome and immune sequencing. TCRdb recomputed calls from the reads with MiXCR, one row per CDR3 protein. The table lists roughly 130,000 distinct CDR3 sequences, under 15% of them singletons. Sequencing input: a population of CD138-negative cells sorted from bone marrow. These receptors were taken from a donor older than 35 with multiple myeloma. Both conserved end residues are part of each CDR3. D genes are given only for firm matches. Clone sizes are given selectively: once, few, many, or a class where the clone is expanded.

>TRBD1|16|TRBJ1-6|many|TRBV6-2/TRBV6-3
CASSDPDRGNGSPLHF
TGTGCCAGCAGTGATCCGGACAGGGGAAACGGTTCACCCCTCCACTTT
>TRBD1|13|TRBJ1-1|many|TRBV20-1
CSAARQGSTEAFF
TGCAGTGCCGCACGACAGGGGAGCACTGAAGCTTTCTTT
>-|13|TRBJ2-7|-|TRBV5-1
CASSLSRVYEQYF
TGCGCCAGCAGCTTGTCTCGGGTCTACGAGCAGTACTTC
>-|15|TRBJ2-1|many|TRBV7-2
CASSFTRDFYNEQFF
TGTGCCAGCAGCTTTACCCGGGACTTTTACAATGAGCAGTTCTTC
>-|13|TRBJ1-5|-|TRBV12-3/TRBV12-4
CASSQSSNQPQHF
TGTGCCAGCAGTCAATCCTCGAACCAGCCCCAGCATTTT
>TRBD2|14|TRBJ2-2|many|TRBV7-2
CASSLSGSPGELFF
TGTGCCAGCAGCTTGAGCGGGAGCCCCGGGGAGCTGTTTTTT
>TRBD2|14|TRBJ2-3|-|TRBV5-1
CASSIGDYTDTQYF
TGCGCCAGCAGCATCGGGGACTACACAGATACGCAGTATTTT
>TRBD1|12|TRBJ1-5|many|TRBV20-1
CSADRGDQPQHF
TGCAGTGCAGACAGGGGGGATCAGCCCCAGCATTTT
>-|15|TRBJ2-5|many|TRBV12-3/TRBV12-4
CASSLARWGQETQYF
TGTGCCAGCAGTTTAGCGCGGTGGGGGCAAGAGACCCAGTACTTC
>TRBD2|13|TRBJ2-1|many|TRBV15
CATSRDQRTRIFF
TGTGCCACCAGCAGAGATCAGAGGACTAGAATTTTCTTC
>-|15|TRBJ2-6|many|TRBV21-1
CASSKKGSGANVLTF
TGTGCCAGCAGCAAAAAGGGCTCTGGGGCCAACGTCCTGACTTTC
>TRBD2|12|TRBJ2-1|many|TRBV27
CASSPSGNEQFF
TGTGCCAGCAGCCCTAGCGGGAATGAGCAGTTCTTC
>TRBD2|14|TRBJ2-5|many|TRBV20-1
CSARLAGRQETQYF
TGCAGTGCGCGACTAGCGGGACGGCAAGAGACCCAGTACTTC
>TRBD2|14|TRBJ2-1|many|TRBV29-1
CSGLLAELYNEQFF
TGCAGCGGGTTACTAGCGGAGCTGTACAATGAGCAGTTCTTC
>-|14|TRBJ2-3|few|TRBV7-3
CASSLTLGGDTQYF
TGTGCCAGCAGCTTAACTCTAGGGGGGGATACGCAGTATTTT
>TRBD1|14|TRBJ1-1|many|TRBV5-1
CASSEGQGNTEAFF
TGCGCCAGCAGCGAGGGACAGGGGAACACTGAAGCTTTCTTT
>-|15|TRBJ2-1|many|TRBV28
CASSLSAGSRNEQFF
TGTGCCAGCAGTTTATCGGCGGGAAGTAGGAATGAGCAGTTCTTC
>TRBD1|15|TRBJ2-1|many|TRBV29-1
CSVESRDRGLHEQFF
TGCAGCGTTGAGTCCCGGGACAGGGGGCTCCATGAGCAGTTCTTC
>-|15|TRBJ2-1|-|TRBV6-1
CASASGGAGPNEQFF
TGTGCCAGCGCCTCAGGAGGCGCAGGGCCCAATGAGCAGTTCTTC
>-|16|TRBJ2-1|many|TRBV14
CASSQEVGVIYNEQFF
TGTGCCAGCAGCCAAGAAGTAGGCGTAATTTACAATGAGCAGTTCTTC
>-|13|TRBJ1-5|many|TRBV20-1
CSARSGINQPQHF
TGCAGTGCTAGAAGTGGGATTAATCAGCCCCAGCATTTT
>TRBD1|15|TRBJ1-5|-|TRBV28
CASSAGTGTFGPQHF
TGTGCCAGCAGTGCCGGGACAGGGACCTTTGGGCCCCAGCATTTT
>TRBD1|15|TRBJ2-3|many|TRBV12-3/TRBV12-4
CASTQDRGLLDTQYF
TGTGCCAGCACCCAGGACAGGGGGCTATTAGATACGCAGTATTTT
>TRBD2|15|TRBJ2-1|many|TRBV11-2
CASSPGTSGWNEQFF
TGTGCCAGCAGCCCCGGGACTAGCGGGTGGAATGAGCAGTTCTTC
>TRBD1|14|TRBJ1-4|many|TRBV12-3/TRBV12-4
CASTPTGGFEKLFF
TGTGCCAGCACTCCGACAGGGGGCTTTGAAAAACTGTTTTTT
>-|13|TRBJ2-5|many|TRBV18
CASSPTSFETQYF
TGTGCCAGCTCACCAACTAGCTTCGAGACCCAGTACTTC
>TRBD1|16|TRBJ2-7|many|TRBV10-3
CAISLAPGQGSYEQYF
TGTGCCATCAGTCTGGCGCCGGGACAGGGTTCCTACGAGCAGTACTTC
>-|16|TRBJ2-1|many|TRBV2
CASNRGRLDSDNEQFF
TGTGCCAGCAACAGGGGCCGACTAGATTCCGACAATGAGCAGTTCTTC
>-|11|TRBJ2-3|few|TRBV2
CASSERDTQYF
TGTGCCAGCAGTGAAAGAGATACGCAGTATTTT
>TRBD2|18|TRBJ2-1|many|TRBV9
CASSHSRTSGGTYNEQFF
TGTGCCAGCAGCCATTCCCGGACTAGCGGGGGAACCTACAATGAGCAGTTCTTC
>TRBD2|18|TRBJ2-1|many|TRBV23-1
CASSQETSGAIPYNEQFF
TGCGCCAGCAGTCAAGAGACTAGCGGGGCCATTCCCTACAATGAGCAGTTCTTC
>TRBD2|16|TRBJ2-3|-|TRBV10-1
CASSGRAGGLTDTQYF
TGCGCCAGCAGTGGTCGAGCGGGAGGGTTGACAGATACGCAGTATTTT
>TRBD2|15|TRBJ2-1|many|TRBV20-1
CSARDPGLETNEQFF
TGCAGTGCTAGAGATCCGGGACTAGAGACCAATGAGCAGTTCTTC
>-|13|TRBJ2-7|many|TRBV12-3/TRBV12-4
CASSLHTSLEQYF
TGTGCCAGCAGTTTACATACTAGCCTCGAGCAGTACTTC
>-|15|TRBJ2-3|many|TRBV20-1
CSATPPGASTDTQYF
TGCAGTGCCACTCCACCGGGAGCTAGCACAGATACGCAGTATTTT
>-|14|TRBJ2-7|-|TRBV19
CASSIYPGTNEQYF
TGTGCCAGTAGTATATATCCGGGTACCAACGAGCAGTACTTC